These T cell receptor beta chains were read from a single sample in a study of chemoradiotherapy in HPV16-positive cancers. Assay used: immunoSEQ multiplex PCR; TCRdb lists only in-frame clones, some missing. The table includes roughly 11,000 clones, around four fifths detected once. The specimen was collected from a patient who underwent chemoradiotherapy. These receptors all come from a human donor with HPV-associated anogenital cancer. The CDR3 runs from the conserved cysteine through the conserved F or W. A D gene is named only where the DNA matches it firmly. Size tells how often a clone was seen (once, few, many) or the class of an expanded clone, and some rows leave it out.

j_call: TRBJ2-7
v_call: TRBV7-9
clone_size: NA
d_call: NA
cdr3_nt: TGTGCCAGCAGACCCGGAGGCGGGGAATCCTACGAGCAGTACTTC
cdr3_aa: CASRPGGGESYEQYF

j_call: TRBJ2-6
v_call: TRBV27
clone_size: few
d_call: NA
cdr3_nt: TGTGCCAGCAGTGGGACGGTCAACTCTGGGGCCAACGTCCTGACTTTC
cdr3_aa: CASSGTVNSGANVLTF

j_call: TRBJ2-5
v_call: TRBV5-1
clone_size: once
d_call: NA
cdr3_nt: TGCGCCAGCAGCTGGTCGGGACGCCTCCAAGAGACCCAGTACTTC
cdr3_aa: CASSWSGRLQETQYF

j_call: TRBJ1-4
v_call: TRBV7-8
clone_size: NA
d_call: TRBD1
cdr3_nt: TGTGCCAGCAGCTTAGCGCTTGTGTGGAGGGGGCACGAAAAACTGTTTTTT
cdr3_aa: CASSLALVWRGHEKLFF

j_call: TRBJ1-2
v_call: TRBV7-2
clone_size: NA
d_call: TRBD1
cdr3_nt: TGTGCCAGCAGCCTAAGGGAGGGGGCGGGCTATGGCTACACCTTC
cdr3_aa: CASSLREGAGYGYTF

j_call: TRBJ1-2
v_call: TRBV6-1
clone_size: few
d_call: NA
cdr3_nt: TGTGCCAGCAGTGAAGGCAATCTAGCTAACTATGGCTACACCTTC
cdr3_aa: CASSEGNLANYGYTF

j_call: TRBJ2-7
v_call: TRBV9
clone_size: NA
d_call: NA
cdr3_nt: TGTGCCAGCAGCGTAGCAGGCCCATACGAGCAGTACTTC
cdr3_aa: CASSVAGPYEQYF

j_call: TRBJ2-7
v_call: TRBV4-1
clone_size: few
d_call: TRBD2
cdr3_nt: TGCGCCAGCAGCCAGGTTAGCGGGGCGGTTCCCGAGCAGTACTTC
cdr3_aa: CASSQVSGAVPEQYF

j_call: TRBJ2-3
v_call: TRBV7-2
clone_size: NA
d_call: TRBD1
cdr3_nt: TGTGCCAGCAGGCACGGACAGGGCCTAGGTACGCAGTATTTT
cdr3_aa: CASRHGQGLGTQYF

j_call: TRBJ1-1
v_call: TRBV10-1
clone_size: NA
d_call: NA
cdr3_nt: TGCGCCAGCAGTGAGGCGGAGGACAGTAGTCGCGTCTGGGACACTGAAGCTTTCTTT
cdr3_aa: CASSEAEDSSRVWDTEAFF

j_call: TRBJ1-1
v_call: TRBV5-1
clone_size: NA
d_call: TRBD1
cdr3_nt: TGCGCCAGCAGACAGGGGACACATGAAGCTTTCTTT
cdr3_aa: CASRQGTHEAFF

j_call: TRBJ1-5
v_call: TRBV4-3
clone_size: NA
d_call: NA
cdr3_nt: TGCGCCAGCAGCCAAGATACTGGGAGGAATCAGCCCCAGCATTTT
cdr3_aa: CASSQDTGRNQPQHF

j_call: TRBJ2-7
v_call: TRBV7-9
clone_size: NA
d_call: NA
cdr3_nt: TGTGCCAGCAGCTCACCAACTGGACACTCCCCCCAGTTCACCTACGAGCAGTACTTC
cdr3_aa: CASSSPTGHSPQFTYEQYF

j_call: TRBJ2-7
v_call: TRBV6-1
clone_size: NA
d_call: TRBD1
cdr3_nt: TGTGCCAGCAGTGAAACCCATGGACAGGGCTACGAGCAGTACTTC
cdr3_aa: CASSETHGQGYEQYF

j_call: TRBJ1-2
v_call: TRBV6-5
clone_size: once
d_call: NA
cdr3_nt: TGTGCCAGCAGTCAAACTACAGGGAACTATGGCTACACCTTC
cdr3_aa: CASSQTTGNYGYTF

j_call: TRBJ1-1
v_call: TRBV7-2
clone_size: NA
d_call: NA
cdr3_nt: TGTGCCAGCAGCTTACAGCCGAACACTGAAGCTTTCTTT
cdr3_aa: CASSLQPNTEAFF

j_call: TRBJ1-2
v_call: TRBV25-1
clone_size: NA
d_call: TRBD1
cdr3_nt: TGTGCCAGCAGTGAAACGCTTACAGGGGGTAATACTGATGGCTACACCTTC
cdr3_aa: CASSETLTGGNTDGYTF

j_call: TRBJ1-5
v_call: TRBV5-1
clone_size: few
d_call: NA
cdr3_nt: TGCGCCAGCAGCCGGGAGCCCAATCAGCCCCAGCATTTT
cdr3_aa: CASSREPNQPQHF

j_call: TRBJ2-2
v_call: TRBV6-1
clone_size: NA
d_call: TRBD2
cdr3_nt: TGTGCCAGCAGTGAATCAGCGGGGGGTATAAGGGAGCTGTTTTTT
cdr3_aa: CASSESAGGIRELFF

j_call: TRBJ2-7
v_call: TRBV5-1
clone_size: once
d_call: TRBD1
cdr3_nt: TGCGCCAGCAGCGCACGGGACAGGACTTACGAGCAGTACTTC
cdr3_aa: CASSARDRTYEQYF

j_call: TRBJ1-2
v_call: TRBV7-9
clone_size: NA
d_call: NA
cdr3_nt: TGTGCCAGCAGCTTAGACACTCGCGGCTACACCTTC
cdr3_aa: CASSLDTRGYTF

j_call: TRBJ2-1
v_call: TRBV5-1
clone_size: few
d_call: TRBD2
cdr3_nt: TGCGCCAGCACACTAGCGGGGTTGAATGAGCAGTTCTTC
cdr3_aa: CASTLAGLNEQFF

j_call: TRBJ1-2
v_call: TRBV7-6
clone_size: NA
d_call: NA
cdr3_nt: TGTGCCAGCAGCTTAGCCGGGGCCGCGGGCTTGGCGGGCTACACCTTC
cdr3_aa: CASSLAGAAGLAGYTF

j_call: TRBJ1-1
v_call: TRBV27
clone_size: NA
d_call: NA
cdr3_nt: TGTGCCAGCAGTTTAGGGCTCATGAACACTGAAGCTTTCTTT
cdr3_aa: CASSLGLMNTEAFF

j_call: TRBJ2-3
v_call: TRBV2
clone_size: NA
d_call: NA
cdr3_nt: TGTGCCAGTTTTATAGGGGGAGCAGATACGCAGTATTTT
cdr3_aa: CASFIGGADTQYF

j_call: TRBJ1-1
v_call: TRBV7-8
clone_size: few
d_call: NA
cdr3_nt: TGTGCCAGCAGCAGGGGGTCTGAAGCTTTCTTT
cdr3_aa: CASSRGSEAFF

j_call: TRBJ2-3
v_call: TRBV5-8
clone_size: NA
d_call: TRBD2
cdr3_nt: TGTGCCAGCAGCTTGGCGGGGGGGCCGGGCACAGATACGCAGTATTTT
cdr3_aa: CASSLAGGPGTDTQYF

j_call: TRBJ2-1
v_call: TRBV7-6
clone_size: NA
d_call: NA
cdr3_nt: TGTGCCAGCAGCTTTAGCAGGGGACCGTTTAATGAGCAGTTCTTC
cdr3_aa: CASSFSRGPFNEQFF

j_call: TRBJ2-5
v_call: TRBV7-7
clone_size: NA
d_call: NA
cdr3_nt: TGTGCTAGCAGCTTAGGGGACTCCGCGGGAGAGACCCAGTACTTC
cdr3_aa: CASSLGDSAGETQYF

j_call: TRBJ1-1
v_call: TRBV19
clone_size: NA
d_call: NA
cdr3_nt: TGTGCCAGTACATTGGGCACTGAAGCTTTCTTT
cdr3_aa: CASTLGTEAFF

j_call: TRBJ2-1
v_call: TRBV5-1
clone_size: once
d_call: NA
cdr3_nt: TGCGCCAGCATAGGGGCCCCCTACAATGAGCAGTTCTTC
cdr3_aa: CASIGAPYNEQFF

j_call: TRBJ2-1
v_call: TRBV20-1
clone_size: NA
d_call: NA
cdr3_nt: TGCAGTGCTAGAGATGGACGTGAGCAGTTCTTC
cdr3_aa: CSARDGREQFF

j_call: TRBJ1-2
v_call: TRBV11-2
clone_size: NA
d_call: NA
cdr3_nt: TGTGCCAGCAGCTTAGATCGGGGCGATCACTACACCTTC
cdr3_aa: CASSLDRGDHYTF

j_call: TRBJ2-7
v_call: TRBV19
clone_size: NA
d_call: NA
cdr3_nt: TGTGCCAATAGTATAGATTGGAATCTTGTTGTTAACGAGCAGTACTTC
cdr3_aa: CANSIDWNLVVNEQYF

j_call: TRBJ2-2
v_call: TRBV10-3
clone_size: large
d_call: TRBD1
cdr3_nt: TGTGCCATCCCGGGACAGGGGATGGTCGGGGAGCTGTTTTTT
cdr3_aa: CAIPGQGMVGELFF

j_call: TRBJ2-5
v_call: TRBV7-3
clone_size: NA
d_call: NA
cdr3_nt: TGTGCCAGCACGGGGAGCCAAGAGACCCAGTACTTC
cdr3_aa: CASTGSQETQYF

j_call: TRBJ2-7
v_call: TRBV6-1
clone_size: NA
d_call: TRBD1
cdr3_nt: TGTGCCAGCTCCCCAGGGGGCAATTACGAGCAGTACTTC
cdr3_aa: CASSPGGNYEQYF

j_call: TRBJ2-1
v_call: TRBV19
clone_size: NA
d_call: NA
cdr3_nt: TGTGCCAGTAGTATAGGGTTAGGACACAATGAGCAGTTCTTC
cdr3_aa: CASSIGLGHNEQFF

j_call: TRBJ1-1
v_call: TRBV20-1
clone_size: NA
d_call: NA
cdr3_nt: TGCAGTGCTAGCTCGACTGAAGCTTTCTTT
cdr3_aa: CSASSTEAFF

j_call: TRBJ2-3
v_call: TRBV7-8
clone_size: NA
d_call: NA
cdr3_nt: TGTGCCAGCAGCGCCCTACCCCAGGATACGCAGTATTTT
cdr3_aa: CASSALPQDTQYF

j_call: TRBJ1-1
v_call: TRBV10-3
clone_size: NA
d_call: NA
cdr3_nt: TGTGCCTCAACCCGGGCCCCCAGGACTGAAGCTTTCTTT
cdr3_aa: CASTRAPRTEAFF

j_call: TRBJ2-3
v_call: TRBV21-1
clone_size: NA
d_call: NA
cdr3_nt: TGTGCCAGCAGCAATAATCACCCCAGAGAGCGGGGGGGATTAGATACGCAGTATTTT
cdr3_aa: CASSNNHPRERGGLDTQYF

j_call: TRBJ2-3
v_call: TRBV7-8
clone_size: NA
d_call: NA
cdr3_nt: TGTGCCAGCAGCTACATGGGCTCACGACGCACAGATACGCAGTATTTT
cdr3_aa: CASSYMGSRRTDTQYF

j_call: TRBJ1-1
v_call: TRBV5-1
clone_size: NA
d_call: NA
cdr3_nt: TGCGCCAGCAGCTTGTCGGTGGACACTGAAGCTTTCTTT
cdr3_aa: CASSLSVDTEAFF

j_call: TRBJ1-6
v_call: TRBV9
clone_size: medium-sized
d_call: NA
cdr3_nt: TGTGCCAGCAGCATATCCGCACCCTTT
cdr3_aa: CASSISAPF

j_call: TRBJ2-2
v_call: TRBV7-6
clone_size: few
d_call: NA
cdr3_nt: TGTGCCAGCAGCTTAGCGGGCGGGGAGCTGTTTTTT
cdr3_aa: CASSLAGGELFF

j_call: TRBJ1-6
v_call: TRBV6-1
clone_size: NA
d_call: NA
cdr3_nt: TGTGCCAGCAGTGGGACACTCAACCTCAATTCACCCCTCCACTTT
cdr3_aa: CASSGTLNLNSPLHF

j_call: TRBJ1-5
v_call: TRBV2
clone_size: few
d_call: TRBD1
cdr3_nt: TGTGCCAGCAGTGGACCGGGACAGGGGAATCAGCCCCAGCATTTT
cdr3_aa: CASSGPGQGNQPQHF

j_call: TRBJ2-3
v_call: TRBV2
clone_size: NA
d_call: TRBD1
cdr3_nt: TGTGCCAGCACCAGACAGGGGAGAGATACGCAGTATTTT
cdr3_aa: CASTRQGRDTQYF

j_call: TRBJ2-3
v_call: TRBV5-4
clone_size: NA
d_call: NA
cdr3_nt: TGTGCCAGCAGCTTGTACTCCCCCGGAGTGGGTACGCAGTATTTT
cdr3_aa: CASSLYSPGVGTQYF

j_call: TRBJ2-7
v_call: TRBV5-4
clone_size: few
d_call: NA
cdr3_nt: TGTGCCAGCAGCGAGACAGGCCAATCCTACGAGCAGTACTTC
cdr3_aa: CASSETGQSYEQYF

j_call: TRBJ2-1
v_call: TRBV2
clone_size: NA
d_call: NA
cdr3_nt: TGTGCCAGCAGTGAAGCGGTGGTCAGATCCCAGAATGAGCAGTTCTTC
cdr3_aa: CASSEAVVRSQNEQFF

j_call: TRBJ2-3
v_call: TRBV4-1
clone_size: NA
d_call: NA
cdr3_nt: TGCGCCAGCAGCCCAATCGGGACTCCCATAGATACGCAGTATTTT
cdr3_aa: CASSPIGTPIDTQYF